A selection of T cell receptor beta chains follows, all from one sample in a study of T cells after yellow fever vaccination. TCRdb reprocessed the 5' RACE reads via MiXCR and lists one record per CDR3 protein. The sample has 340,000 or so distinct CDR3 sequences, 12% seen once. Sequenced here: CD4+ T cells sorted from PBMCs, sampled 15 days after the yellow fever booster vaccination. Receptors originate from a man between 18 and 29 years old who received the YFV17D yellow fever vaccine. The CDR3 runs from the conserved cysteine through the conserved F or W. The order of the fields is J gene, D gene, V gene, clone size, CDR3 DNA, CDR3 protein. D genes are given only for firm matches. Expanded clones get a size class; other rows say once, few or many, or leave the size out.

J gene: TRBJ2-3; D gene: .; V gene: TRBV28; clone size: .; CDR3 DNA: TGTGCCAGCAGTTTAGCCTCCAATACGCAGTATTTT; CDR3 protein: CASSLASNTQYF
J gene: TRBJ1-1; D gene: .; V gene: TRBV4-1; clone size: .; CDR3 DNA: TGCGCCAGCAGCCGCCTGGGGAGGGCTGAAGCTTTCTTT; CDR3 protein: CASSRLGRAEAFF
J gene: TRBJ2-1; D gene: TRBD2; V gene: TRBV20-1; clone size: many; CDR3 DNA: TGCAGTGCTAGACTAGCGGGGGGGTACAATGAGCAGTTCTTC; CDR3 protein: CSARLAGGYNEQFF
J gene: TRBJ2-2; D gene: .; V gene: TRBV5-4; clone size: few; CDR3 DNA: TGTGCCAGCAGCACGAACAGGGTCGGGGAGCTGTTTTTT; CDR3 protein: CASSTNRVGELFF
J gene: TRBJ2-5; D gene: TRBD2; V gene: TRBV25-1; clone size: .; CDR3 DNA: TGTGCCAGCAGTGATAGGGGAAGGCTAGCGGGGCGGGAGACCCAGTACTTC; CDR3 protein: CASSDRGRLAGRETQYF
J gene: TRBJ1-4; D gene: TRBD1; V gene: TRBV29-1; clone size: many; CDR3 DNA: TGCAGCGTTGCAGGGGGAGGTGAAAAACTGTTTTTT; CDR3 protein: CSVAGGGEKLFF
J gene: TRBJ1-5; D gene: .; V gene: TRBV7-2; clone size: few; CDR3 DNA: TGTGCCAGCAGCTTATTTGATCAGCCCCAGCATTTT; CDR3 protein: CASSLFDQPQHF
J gene: TRBJ2-3; D gene: .; V gene: TRBV5-4; clone size: few; CDR3 DNA: TGTGCCAGCAGCTTGTTAGATCCAAGCACAGATACGCAGTATTTT; CDR3 protein: CASSLLDPSTDTQYF
J gene: TRBJ1-1; D gene: .; V gene: TRBV28; clone size: few; CDR3 DNA: TGTGCCAGCAGTTGGGACGTCCAGAACACTGAAGCTTTCTTT; CDR3 protein: CASSWDVQNTEAFF
J gene: TRBJ1-6; D gene: .; V gene: TRBV4-3; clone size: .; CDR3 DNA: TGCGCCAGCAGCCAAGAACGAGGGTATTCACCCCTCCACTTT; CDR3 protein: CASSQERGYSPLHF
J gene: TRBJ1-2; D gene: .; V gene: TRBV20-1; clone size: .; CDR3 DNA: TGCAGTGCCCGGAGATTTGGCGGCACAGGCTACACCTTC; CDR3 protein: CSARRFGGTGYTF
J gene: TRBJ1-3; D gene: .; V gene: TRBV12-3/TRBV12-4; clone size: few; CDR3 DNA: TGTGCCCGTGGAGGGGTTGGAAACACCATATATTTT; CDR3 protein: CARGGVGNTIYF
J gene: TRBJ2-3; D gene: .; V gene: TRBV19; clone size: .; CDR3 DNA: TGTGCCGTTGGGGGCACAGATACGCAGTATTTT; CDR3 protein: CAVGGTDTQYF
J gene: TRBJ2-3; D gene: TRBD2; V gene: TRBV28; clone size: .; CDR3 DNA: TGTGCCAGCAGTCCCACGGGGGGGGGTCCCGCAACTGATACGCAGTATTTT; CDR3 protein: CASSPTGGGPATDTQYF
J gene: TRBJ2-5; D gene: TRBD1; V gene: TRBV20-1; clone size: few; CDR3 DNA: TGCAGTGCTCGCCAGGGGGACAGGCGAGAAGAGACCCAGTACTTC; CDR3 protein: CSARQGDRREETQYF
J gene: TRBJ1-5; D gene: .; V gene: TRBV30; clone size: .; CDR3 DNA: TGTGCCTGGAGTGGGACGGCGAGCAATCAGCCCCAGCATTTT; CDR3 protein: CAWSGTASNQPQHF
J gene: TRBJ2-5; D gene: TRBD2; V gene: TRBV20-1; clone size: .; CDR3 DNA: TGCAGTGCTACCGATTTAGCGGGGGATGGAGAGACCCAGTACTTC; CDR3 protein: CSATDLAGDGETQYF
J gene: TRBJ1-5; D gene: .; V gene: TRBV19; clone size: .; CDR3 DNA: TGTGCCAGTAGTATTTTAACAGGAAGGTGGGTCGATCAGCCCCAGCATTTT; CDR3 protein: CASSILTGRWVDQPQHF
J gene: TRBJ2-5; D gene: TRBD1; V gene: TRBV5-1; clone size: few; CDR3 DNA: TGCGCCAGCAGCTTGGGGTTAGCAGGGGGCGATACTTGGACCCAGTACTTC; CDR3 protein: CASSLGLAGGDTWTQYF
J gene: TRBJ2-1; D gene: .; V gene: TRBV12-3/TRBV12-4; clone size: .; CDR3 DNA: TGTGCCAGCAGCCCCCGACTCCTAAGCTCCTACAATGAGCAGTTCTTC; CDR3 protein: CASSPRLLSSYNEQFF
J gene: TRBJ1-1; D gene: .; V gene: TRBV14; clone size: .; CDR3 DNA: TGTGCCAGCAGCCAAGTAGACAGAATTGGTTTGAACACTGAAGCTTTCTTT; CDR3 protein: CASSQVDRIGLNTEAFF
J gene: TRBJ2-3; D gene: TRBD2; V gene: TRBV7-2; clone size: few; CDR3 DNA: TGTGCCAGCAGCTTGGGACTAGCCCTCACAGATACGCAGTATTTT; CDR3 protein: CASSLGLALTDTQYF
J gene: TRBJ2-5; D gene: .; V gene: TRBV7-2; clone size: few; CDR3 DNA: TGTGCCAGCAGCTCCCACCAGCCCTCAGGGGGGGAGACCCAGTACTTC; CDR3 protein: CASSSHQPSGGETQYF
J gene: TRBJ2-2; D gene: .; V gene: TRBV6-1; clone size: few; CDR3 DNA: TGTGCCACCCAAATAAGGGAAGCCGCCGGGGAGCTGTTTTTT; CDR3 protein: CATQIREAAGELFF
J gene: TRBJ2-5; D gene: TRBD2; V gene: TRBV5-6; clone size: few; CDR3 DNA: TGTGCCAGCAGCCGACAGCGGGGGTGGCAAGAGACCCAGTACTTC; CDR3 protein: CASSRQRGWQETQYF
J gene: TRBJ1-6; D gene: .; V gene: TRBV12-3/TRBV12-4; clone size: .; CDR3 DNA: TGTGCCAGCAGTTTACCCCCCCAAACACTCCTCCACTTT; CDR3 protein: CASSLPPQTLLHF
J gene: TRBJ2-1; D gene: TRBD2; V gene: TRBV10-2; clone size: .; CDR3 DNA: TGCGCCAGCAGTGAAAGCGGGGGGTACAATGAGCAGTTCTTC; CDR3 protein: CASSESGGYNEQFF
J gene: TRBJ2-7; D gene: .; V gene: TRBV12-3/TRBV12-4; clone size: .; CDR3 DNA: TGTGCCAGCAGTTTAGGGGGCCAGGTCGAACAGTACTTC; CDR3 protein: CASSLGGQVEQYF
J gene: TRBJ1-3; D gene: .; V gene: TRBV28; clone size: .; CDR3 DNA: TGTGCCAGCAGTTTAACGACCGGAAACACCATATATTTT; CDR3 protein: CASSLTTGNTIYF
J gene: TRBJ2-5; D gene: .; V gene: TRBV5-4; clone size: few; CDR3 DNA: TGTGCCAGCAGCTCCGCCCTTGGTGAGGGCCAAGAGACCCAGTACTTC; CDR3 protein: CASSSALGEGQETQYF
J gene: TRBJ1-2; D gene: .; V gene: TRBV12-3/TRBV12-4; clone size: many; CDR3 DNA: TGTGCCAGCAGTTTAGCGCAGTCAGGCACGGGGGGGTCCCCCCGGTATGGCTACACCTTC; CDR3 protein: CASSLAQSGTGGSPRYGYTF
J gene: TRBJ2-5; D gene: TRBD1; V gene: TRBV25-1; clone size: few; CDR3 DNA: TGTGCCAGCAGTGAAGGGGACAGGACAGAGACCCAGTACTTC; CDR3 protein: CASSEGDRTETQYF
J gene: TRBJ2-3; D gene: .; V gene: TRBV11-2; clone size: .; CDR3 DNA: TGTGCCAGCAGCCTTTCGGGACTCGGTACAGATACGCAGTATTTT; CDR3 protein: CASSLSGLGTDTQYF
J gene: TRBJ2-1; D gene: TRBD1; V gene: TRBV29-1; clone size: few; CDR3 DNA: TGCAGCGCCCGGGACAGCGTATACAATGAGCAGTTCTTC; CDR3 protein: CSARDSVYNEQFF
J gene: TRBJ1-1; D gene: TRBD1; V gene: TRBV20-1; clone size: few; CDR3 DNA: TGCAGTGCGGTCGACAGGGAAAACACTGAAGCTTTCTTT; CDR3 protein: CSAVDRENTEAFF
J gene: TRBJ1-2; D gene: .; V gene: TRBV27; clone size: .; CDR3 DNA: TGTGCCAGCAGTTTGGCTGGGGGGTACGATGGCTACACCTTC; CDR3 protein: CASSLAGGYDGYTF
J gene: TRBJ1-1; D gene: TRBD1; V gene: TRBV28; clone size: few; CDR3 DNA: TGTGCCAGCAGAGAGCCACAGGGGCGAACTAACACTGAAGCTTTCTTT; CDR3 protein: CASREPQGRTNTEAFF
J gene: TRBJ1-2; D gene: .; V gene: TRBV24-1; clone size: .; CDR3 DNA: TGTGCCACCAGTGATGGGACCGAGAACTATGGCTACACCTTC; CDR3 protein: CATSDGTENYGYTF
J gene: TRBJ2-7; D gene: .; V gene: TRBV7-2; clone size: few; CDR3 DNA: TGTGCCAGCAGCTATGACATACAGGGCCACGAGCAGTACTTC; CDR3 protein: CASSYDIQGHEQYF
J gene: TRBJ2-1; D gene: TRBD1; V gene: TRBV28; clone size: .; CDR3 DNA: TGTGCCAGCAGCCTACTGGACAGGGGACCGTTCTTC; CDR3 protein: CASSLLDRGPFF
J gene: TRBJ2-1; D gene: TRBD2; V gene: TRBV24-1; clone size: .; CDR3 DNA: TGTGCCACCAGTGATTCTACTAGCGGGGACAATGAGCAGTTCTTC; CDR3 protein: CATSDSTSGDNEQFF
J gene: TRBJ2-3; D gene: .; V gene: TRBV6-5; clone size: .; CDR3 DNA: TGTGCCAGCAGTTGGGAAGGCGGCACAGCTACGCAGTATTTT; CDR3 protein: CASSWEGGTATQYF
J gene: TRBJ1-3; D gene: .; V gene: TRBV6-1; clone size: .; CDR3 DNA: TGTGCCAGCAGTGCCTTCGCCGCTACAGGGTTTGGAAACACCATATATTTT; CDR3 protein: CASSAFAATGFGNTIYF
J gene: TRBJ2-5; D gene: .; V gene: TRBV4-1; clone size: .; CDR3 DNA: TGCGCCAGCAGCCAGAGGACGTCTAGGGAATCGACCCAGTACTTC; CDR3 protein: CASSQRTSRESTQYF
J gene: TRBJ2-3; D gene: .; V gene: TRBV11-1; clone size: few; CDR3 DNA: TGTGCCAGCAGCTTACGGGCCTCGAGCACAGATACGCAGTATTTT; CDR3 protein: CASSLRASSTDTQYF
J gene: TRBJ1-1; D gene: .; V gene: TRBV20-1; clone size: few; CDR3 DNA: TGCAGTGCCCCAGCGGGGGCCGAAGCTTTCTTT; CDR3 protein: CSAPAGAEAFF
J gene: TRBJ2-1; D gene: TRBD2; V gene: TRBV4-3; clone size: .; CDR3 DNA: TGCGCCAGCAGCCAAGAGCTCAGCGGGGCCTACAATGAGCAGTTCTTC; CDR3 protein: CASSQELSGAYNEQFF
J gene: TRBJ1-1; D gene: TRBD1; V gene: TRBV6-5; clone size: .; CDR3 DNA: TGTGCCAGCAGCCGTGGACAGGCGCAGAACACTGAAGCTTTCTTT; CDR3 protein: CASSRGQAQNTEAFF
J gene: TRBJ2-2; D gene: .; V gene: TRBV11-3; clone size: .; CDR3 DNA: TGTGCCAGCAGCTCGGGGGAGCACACCGGGGAGCTGTTTTTT; CDR3 protein: CASSSGEHTGELFF
J gene: TRBJ2-3; D gene: .; V gene: TRBV5-1; clone size: few; CDR3 DNA: TGCGCCAGCAGCTTGGTCCCCGGGGGGCGCGGGGATACGCAGTATTTT; CDR3 protein: CASSLVPGGRGDTQYF
J gene: TRBJ1-1; D gene: .; V gene: TRBV11-2; clone size: few; CDR3 DNA: TGTGCCAGCAGCCCCCGTTCCCTTAAGGGTAGGCTATACTTGAACACTGAAGCTTTCTTT; CDR3 protein: CASSPRSLKGRLYLNTEAFF
J gene: TRBJ1-1; D gene: .; V gene: TRBV7-2; clone size: .; CDR3 DNA: TGTGCCAGCAGCTCCCAAGGGACGGCAAACACTGAAGCTTTCTTT; CDR3 protein: CASSSQGTANTEAFF
J gene: TRBJ1-6; D gene: .; V gene: TRBV4-3; clone size: .; CDR3 DNA: TGCGCCAGCAGCCAAGTTAAGGATTCACCCCTCCACTTT; CDR3 protein: CASSQVKDSPLHF